This T cell receptor beta chain comes out of a study of T cells in Graves' hyperthyroidism and ophthalmopathy. Study context: It was at initial diagnosis, before any treatment, that peripheral blood was collected.

Stable Graves' hyperthyroidism denoted no ophthalmopathy progression over 18 months. Amplification of TCR beta CDR3 regions used RNA as the template. First-round RT-PCR targeting the TCR CDR3 was performed with the HTBI primer set. Each CDR3 protein gets one entry after TCRdb re-called the multiplex PCR reads with MiXCR. The profile shows over 500,000 distinct CDR3 sequences, 13% to 15% of them singletons. Sequenced input: blood. The sequence was obtained from a woman aged 35 to 49 with Graves' hyperthyroidism.

CDR3 protein: CASSPFDNSYEQYF. The CDR3 nucleotides read TGTGCCAGCAGCCCGTTCGACAACTCCTACGAGCAGTACTTC. The V and J genes are TRBV7-9 and TRBJ2-7, with D unclear. Trimming shortened V by 5 bases and J by 0 bases, and 11 bases separated the two germline ends. There are 14 residues in the CDR3. Per germline, CDR1 SEHNR and CDR2 FQNEAQ (reference sequence).